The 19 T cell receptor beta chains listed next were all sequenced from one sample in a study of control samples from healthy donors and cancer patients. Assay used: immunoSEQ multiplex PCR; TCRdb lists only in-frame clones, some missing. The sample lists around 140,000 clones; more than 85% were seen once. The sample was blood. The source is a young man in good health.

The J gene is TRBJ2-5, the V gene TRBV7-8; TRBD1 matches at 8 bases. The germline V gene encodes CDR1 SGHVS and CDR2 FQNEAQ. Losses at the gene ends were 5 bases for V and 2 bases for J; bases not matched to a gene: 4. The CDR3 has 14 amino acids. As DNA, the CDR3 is TGTGCCAGCAGCGCTCGGGACAGGCAAGAGACCCAGTACTTC. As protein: CASSARDRQETQYF.

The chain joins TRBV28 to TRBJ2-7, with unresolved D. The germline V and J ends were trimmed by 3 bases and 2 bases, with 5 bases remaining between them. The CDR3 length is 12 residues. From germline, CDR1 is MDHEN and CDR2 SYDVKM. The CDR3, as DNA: TGTGCCAGCAGTTTTAGACCCTACGAGCAGTACTTC. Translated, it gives CASSFRPYEQYF.

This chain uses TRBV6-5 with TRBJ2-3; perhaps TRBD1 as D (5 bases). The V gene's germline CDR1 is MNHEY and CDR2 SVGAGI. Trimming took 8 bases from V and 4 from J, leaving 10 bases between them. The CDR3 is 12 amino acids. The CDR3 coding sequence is TGTGCCAGCCAGGGTTTTGCAGATACGCAGTATTTT. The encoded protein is CASQGFADTQYF.

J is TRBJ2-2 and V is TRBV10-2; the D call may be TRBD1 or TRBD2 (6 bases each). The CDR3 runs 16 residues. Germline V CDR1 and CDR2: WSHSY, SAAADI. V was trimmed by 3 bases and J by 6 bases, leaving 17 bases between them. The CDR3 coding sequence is TGCGCCAGCAGTGAAAGGGGGGCCACGAGATCCGGGGAGCTGTTTTTT. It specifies CASSERGATRSGELFF.

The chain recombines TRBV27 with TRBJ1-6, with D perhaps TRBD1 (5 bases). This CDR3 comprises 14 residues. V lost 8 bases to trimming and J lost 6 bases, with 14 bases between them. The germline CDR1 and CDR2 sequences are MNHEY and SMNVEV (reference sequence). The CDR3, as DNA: TGTGCCAGCCGGTGGGGGGGTGGTAATTCACCCCTCCACTTT. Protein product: CASRWGGGNSPLHF.

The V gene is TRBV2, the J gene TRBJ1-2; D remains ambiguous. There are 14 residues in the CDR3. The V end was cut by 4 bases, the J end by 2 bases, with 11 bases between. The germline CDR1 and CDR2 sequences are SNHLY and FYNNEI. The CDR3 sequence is CASSGPPMNYGYTF. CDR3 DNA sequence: TGTGCCAGCAGTGGACCCCCCATGAACTATGGCTACACCTTC.

In DNA form, the CDR3 reads TGTGCCAGCAGCCAAGTCTTGGCGGGGGGGACCCCTGTGCACACAGATACGCAGTATTTT. It codes for CASSQVLAGGTPVHTDTQYF. This rearrangement joins TRBV3-1 (or the pseudogene TRBV3-2) to TRBJ2-3; 9 nucleotides align to TRBD2. The CDR3 is 20 residues long. Germline V gives CDR1 LGHDT, CDR2 YNNKEL (reference sequence). V lost 1 base to trimming and J lost 2 bases; unmatched junction nucleotides: 16.

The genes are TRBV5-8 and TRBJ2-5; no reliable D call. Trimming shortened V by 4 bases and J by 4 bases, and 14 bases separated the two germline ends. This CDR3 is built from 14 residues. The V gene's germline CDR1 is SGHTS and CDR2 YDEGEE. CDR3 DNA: TGTGCCAGCAGCAATCGCATAAGGGTAGAGACCCAGTACTTC. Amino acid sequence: CASSNRIRVETQYF.

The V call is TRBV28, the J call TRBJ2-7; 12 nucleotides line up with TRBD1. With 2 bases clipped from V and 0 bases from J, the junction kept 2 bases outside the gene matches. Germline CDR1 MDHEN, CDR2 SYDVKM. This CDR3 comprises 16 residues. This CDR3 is CASSLRDRGPSYEQYF. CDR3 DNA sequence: TGTGCCAGCAGTTTAAGGGACAGGGGGCCCTCCTACGAGCAGTACTTC.

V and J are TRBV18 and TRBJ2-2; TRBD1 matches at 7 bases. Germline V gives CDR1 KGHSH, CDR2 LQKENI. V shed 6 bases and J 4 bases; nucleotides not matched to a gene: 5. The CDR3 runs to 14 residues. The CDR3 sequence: CASSSRGTTGELFF. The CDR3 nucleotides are TGTGCCAGCTCGTCCAGGGGGACCACCGGGGAGCTGTTTTTT.

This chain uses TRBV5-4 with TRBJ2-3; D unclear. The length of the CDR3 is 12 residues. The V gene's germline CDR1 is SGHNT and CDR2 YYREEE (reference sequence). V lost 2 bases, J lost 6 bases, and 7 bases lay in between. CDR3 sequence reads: CASSLSIDTQYF. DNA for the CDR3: TGTGCCAGCAGCTTAAGCATCGATACGCAGTATTTT. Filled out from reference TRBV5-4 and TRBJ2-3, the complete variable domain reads ETGVTQSPTHLIKTRGQQVTLRCSSQSGHNTVSWYQQALGQGPQFIFQYYREEENGRGNFPPRFSGLQFPNYSSELNVNALELDDSALYLCASSLSIDTQYFGPGTRLTVL.

The CDR3: CASSQVLGRSGNTIYF. CDR3 nucleotide sequence: TGTGCCAGCAGCCAAGTCCTAGGGCGGTCTGGAAACACCATATATTTT. J is TRBJ1-3 and V is TRBV4-2; D unresolved. From germline, CDR1 is LGHNA and CDR2 YNFKEQ. Trimming shortened V by 1 base and J by 1 base, and 11 bases separated the two germline ends. This CDR3 region has 16 residues.

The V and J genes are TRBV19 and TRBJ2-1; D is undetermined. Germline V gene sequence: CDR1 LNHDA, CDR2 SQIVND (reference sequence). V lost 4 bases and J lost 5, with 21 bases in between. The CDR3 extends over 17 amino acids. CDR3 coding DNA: TGTGCCAGTAGTACCAACCTCCCCCCGACTGGTCACAATGAGCAGTTCTTC. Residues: CASSTNLPPTGHNEQFF.

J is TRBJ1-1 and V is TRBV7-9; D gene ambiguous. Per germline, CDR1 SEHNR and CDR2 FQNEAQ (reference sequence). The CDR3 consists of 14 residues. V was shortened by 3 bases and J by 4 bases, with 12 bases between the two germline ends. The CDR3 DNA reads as TGTGCCAGCAGCTTGGGCCTTCTAGGCACTGAAGCTTTCTTT. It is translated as CASSLGLLGTEAFF.

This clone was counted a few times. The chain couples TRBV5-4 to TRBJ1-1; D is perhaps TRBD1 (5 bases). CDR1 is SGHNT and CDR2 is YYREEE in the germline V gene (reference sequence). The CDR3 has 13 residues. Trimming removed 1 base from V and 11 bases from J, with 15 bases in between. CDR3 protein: CASSLLDTRGAFF. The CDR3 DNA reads TGTGCCAGCAGCTTGCTCGACACCCGGGGGGCTTTCTTT.

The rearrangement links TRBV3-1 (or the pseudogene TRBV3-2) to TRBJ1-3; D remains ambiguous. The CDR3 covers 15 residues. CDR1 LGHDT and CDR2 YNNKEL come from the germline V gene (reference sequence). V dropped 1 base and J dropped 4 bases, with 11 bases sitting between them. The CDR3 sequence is CASSQGDLSGNTIYF. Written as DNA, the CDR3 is TGTGCCAGCAGCCAAGGTGATTTATCGGGAAACACCATATATTTT.

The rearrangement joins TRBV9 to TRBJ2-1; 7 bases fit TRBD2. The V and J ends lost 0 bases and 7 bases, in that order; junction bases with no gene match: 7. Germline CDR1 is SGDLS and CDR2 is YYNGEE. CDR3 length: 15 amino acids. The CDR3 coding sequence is TGTGCCAGCAGCGTAGGCGGGAGTCCCCCGAATGAGCAGTTCTTC. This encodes CASSVGGSPPNEQFF.

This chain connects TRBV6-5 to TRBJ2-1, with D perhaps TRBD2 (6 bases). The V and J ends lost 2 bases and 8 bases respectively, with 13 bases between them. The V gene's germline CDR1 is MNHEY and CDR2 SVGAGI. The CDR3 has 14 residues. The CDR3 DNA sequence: TGTGCCAGCAGTTACAAGCGGGTGAACTATGAGCAGTTCTTC. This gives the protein CASSYKRVNYEQFF.

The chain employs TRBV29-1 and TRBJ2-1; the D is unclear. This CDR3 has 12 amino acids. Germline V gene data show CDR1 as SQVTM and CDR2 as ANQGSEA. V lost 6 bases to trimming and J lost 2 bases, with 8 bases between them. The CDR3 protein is CSVESTYNEQFF. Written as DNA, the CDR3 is TGCAGCGTAGAGAGTACCTACAATGAGCAGTTCTTC.